The rows below give T cell receptor beta chains drawn from one sample of a study of blood T cells in healthy people across ages. TCRdb re-called the 5' RACE reads through MiXCR, storing one row per CDR3 protein. The sample includes about 800,000 distinct CDR3 sequences, just under 25% of them seen just once. These sequences were also reported in another study, on T cells of mothers and their children.

The specimen was blood. Receptors originate from a boy aged 5-17 years in good health. Each CDR3 is given with its conserved first and last residue. The D gene is left open where the match is weak. Expanded clones are given a class, and other clones once, few, many or no size at all.

CDR3nt	CDR3aa	d_gene	abundance	j_gene	v_gene
TGTGCCAGCACCTCTCCCCCCTCGGGAACCGGGGAGCTGTTTTTT	CASTSPPSGTGELFF	-	-	TRBJ2-2	TRBV28
TGTGCCAGCAGTTCAAACGGGATACTGAGGGAAAAACTGTTTTTT	CASSSNGILREKLFF	-	-	TRBJ1-4	TRBV28
TGTGCCAGTAACCACGAGGGGATGGGGCAGAGGAACACTGAAGCTTTCTTT	CASNHEGMGQRNTEAFF	-	-	TRBJ1-1	TRBV7-2
TGTGCCAGCAGTTCGAGGACAGGTGTAACAGATACGCAGTATTTT	CASSSRTGVTDTQYF	TRBD1	few	TRBJ2-3	TRBV28
TGTGCCAGCAGTTTAGACAGGAGCTCCTATAATTCACCCCTCCACTTT	CASSLDRSSYNSPLHF	-	-	TRBJ1-6	TRBV27
TGCAGTGCTAGTAGGGGTTCGAACACCATATATTTT	CSASRGSNTIYF	-	-	TRBJ1-3	TRBV20-1
TGTGCCTGGAGTGTGGCTAGCCCCGGAGGAGAGACCCAGTACTTC	CAWSVASPGGETQYF	-	-	TRBJ2-5	TRBV30
TGTGCCAGTAGTCGTCAGAGAAATGATTCACCCCTCCACTTT	CASSRQRNDSPLHF	-	-	TRBJ1-6	TRBV19
TGTGCCATCGGGGAAACAGGTTCCTACGAGCAGTACTTC	CAIGETGSYEQYF	-	-	TRBJ2-7	TRBV10-3
TGTGCCAGCAGTTCCCAGGGGGCTGGGAAGACCCAGTACTTC	CASSSQGAGKTQYF	TRBD1	many	TRBJ2-5	TRBV12-3/TRBV12-4
TGCGCCAGCAGCCAAGAGGGGAACATTCAGTACTTC	CASSQEGNIQYF	-	-	TRBJ2-4	TRBV4-1
TGTGCCAGCAGCTTAATGGAGGCAGATACGCAGTATTTT	CASSLMEADTQYF	-	few	TRBJ2-3	TRBV7-9
TGTGCCAGCAGTTTAGTACGGGGGGGCACTGAAGCTTTCTTT	CASSLVRGGTEAFF	-	-	TRBJ1-1	TRBV28
TGTGCCAGCAGCTTAGTAGGTACCTTCAATGAGCAGTTCTTC	CASSLVGTFNEQFF	-	-	TRBJ2-1	TRBV7-9
TGTGCCAGCAGTCCCCTATTCCGGGACAGGGTCCGGGAGCAGTTCTTC	CASSPLFRDRVREQFF	TRBD1	-	TRBJ2-1	TRBV6-4
TGTGCCAGCCTAGTGGTTCACAAAAACATTCAGTACTTC	CASLVVHKNIQYF	-	few	TRBJ2-4	TRBV11-2
TGCAGTGCTAGGATACAGGGGATGCACAATGAGCAGTTCTTC	CSARIQGMHNEQFF	TRBD1	few	TRBJ2-1	TRBV20-1
TGTGCCATCAGTGAGTCTGTCACTAGGACAGGGATAGCTAACTATGGCTACACCTTC	CAISESVTRTGIANYGYTF	TRBD1	-	TRBJ1-2	TRBV10-3
TGTGCCAGCAGTACCCTAACGAGCTCCTACGAGCAGTACTTC	CASSTLTSSYEQYF	-	-	TRBJ2-7	TRBV6-5
TGTGCCAGCAGGCCCAGGACAGGGTATGGCTACACCTTC	CASRPRTGYGYTF	TRBD1	-	TRBJ1-2	TRBV3-1
TGTGCCAGCAATTACCTCGGTGAAGGCTACGAGCAGTACTTC	CASNYLGEGYEQYF	-	-	TRBJ2-7	TRBV6-6
TGCAGTGCTAGAGATTTGTGGCGGGAACAAGAGACCCAGTACTTC	CSARDLWREQETQYF	-	once	TRBJ2-5	TRBV20-1
TGCAGCGTTGCTAGCGGGATGCCCAATGAGCAGTTCTTC	CSVASGMPNEQFF	TRBD2	-	TRBJ2-1	TRBV29-1
TGCGCCAGCAGCGATCCGGGGGCAGGCTACGAGCAGTACTTC	CASSDPGAGYEQYF	-	-	TRBJ2-7	TRBV5-1
TGCGCCAGCAGCTGGCGGGGAGGTCTGTCGGAGCACTACTTC	CASSWRGGLSEHYF	-	-	TRBJ2-7	TRBV5-1
TGTGCCAGCAGTACCGGGAACCACCAAGAGACCCAGTACTTC	CASSTGNHQETQYF	-	-	TRBJ2-5	TRBV6-6
TGTGCCAGCAGCTCAGGTCACGGGGGTAACTATGGCTACACCTTC	CASSSGHGGNYGYTF	-	-	TRBJ1-2	TRBV7-2
TGCAGCGTTGAGAGCGAGACCCAGTACTTC	CSVESETQYF	-	-	TRBJ2-5	TRBV29-1
TGTGCCAGCATCCGGACAGGGTATACTTCCTACAATGAGCAGTTCTTC	CASIRTGYTSYNEQFF	TRBD1	-	TRBJ2-1	TRBV11-2